The rows below give T cell receptor beta chains drawn from one sample of a study of T cell responses to AZD1222 COVID-19 vaccine. Profiling relied on immunoSEQ multiplex PCR, and the TCRdb table lists in-frame clones only, not all of them. The sample carries 80,000 or so clones, 90% to 95% recorded once. The sequenced sample was peripheral blood, obtained on day 0 of MenACWY control vaccination. These receptors were taken from an adult in good health. Each CDR3 is given with its conserved first and last residue. The D gene is left open where the match is weak. For some rows the clone size is stated as once, few or many, or as a class when expanded; others skip it.

j_gene: TRBJ2-4
d_gene: TRBD2
abundance: -
v_gene: TRBV14
CDR3aa: CASKREGRSIQYF
CDR3nt: TGTGCCAGTAAGCGGGAGGGGCGGAGCATTCAGTACTTC

j_gene: TRBJ2-7
d_gene: TRBD2
abundance: once
v_gene: TRBV6-2/TRBV6-3
CDR3aa: CASSYSTSGEQYF
CDR3nt: TGTGCCAGCAGTTACTCTACTAGCGGCGAGCAGTACTTC

j_gene: TRBJ2-1
d_gene: -
abundance: -
v_gene: TRBV19
CDR3aa: CASAQGSVYNEQFF
CDR3nt: TGTGCCAGCGCTCAGGGGAGTGTATACAATGAGCAGTTCTTC

j_gene: TRBJ2-5
d_gene: TRBD1
abundance: -
v_gene: TRBV6-5
CDR3aa: CASRGQGRRQETQYF
CDR3nt: TGTGCCAGCAGGGGACAGGGGAGGCGGCAAGAGACCCAGTACTTC

j_gene: TRBJ2-1
d_gene: TRBD1
abundance: -
v_gene: TRBV7-2
CDR3aa: CASSTTGTGAAEQFF
CDR3nt: TGTGCCAGCAGCACCACCGGGACAGGGGCCGCTGAGCAGTTCTTC

j_gene: TRBJ2-1
d_gene: TRBD2
abundance: once
v_gene: TRBV18
CDR3aa: CASSKVAGLYNEQFF
CDR3nt: TGTGCCAGCTCAAAGGTAGCGGGACTCTACAATGAGCAGTTCTTC

j_gene: TRBJ1-3
d_gene: TRBD1
abundance: -
v_gene: TRBV28
CDR3aa: CASSFGTGLSGNTIYF
CDR3nt: TGTGCCAGCAGTTTTGGGACAGGGCTGTCTGGAAACACCATATATTTT

j_gene: TRBJ1-4
d_gene: TRBD1
abundance: -
v_gene: TRBV29-1
CDR3aa: CSTGQGGTNEKLFF
CDR3nt: TGCAGCACGGGACAGGGGGGAACTAATGAAAAACTGTTTTTT

j_gene: TRBJ2-6
d_gene: -
abundance: once
v_gene: TRBV11-2
CDR3aa: CASSPRGDRSANVLTF
CDR3nt: TGTGCCAGCAGCCCGAGGGGGGATCGCAGCGCCAACGTCCTGACTTTC

j_gene: TRBJ2-1
d_gene: -
abundance: -
v_gene: TRBV6-5
CDR3aa: CASSYSNNEQFF
CDR3nt: TGTGCCAGCAGTTACTCGAACAATGAGCAGTTCTTC

j_gene: TRBJ1-2
d_gene: TRBD1
abundance: -
v_gene: TRBV19
CDR3aa: CASTTDRGAPAGYTF
CDR3nt: TGTGCCAGTACTACCGACAGGGGGGCCCCGGCCGGCTACACCTTC

j_gene: TRBJ2-7
d_gene: -
abundance: -
v_gene: TRBV4-2
CDR3aa: CASSQGSRGPRDEQYF
CDR3nt: TGTGCCAGCAGCCAAGGGTCGCGGGGCCCCCGGGACGAGCAGTACTTC

j_gene: TRBJ1-4
d_gene: TRBD1
abundance: once
v_gene: TRBV11-2
CDR3aa: CASSSTTGGRYREKLFF
CDR3nt: TGTGCCAGCAGCTCCACAACAGGGGGCCGGTATCGTGAAAAACTGTTTTTT

j_gene: TRBJ1-2
d_gene: -
abundance: -
v_gene: TRBV4-3
CDR3aa: CASSQGLQATYGYTF
CDR3nt: TGCGCCAGCAGCCAAGGACTGCAAGCGACCTATGGCTACACCTTC

j_gene: TRBJ2-1
d_gene: TRBD2
abundance: -
v_gene: TRBV2
CDR3aa: CASSNGTSGTRNNEQFF
CDR3nt: TGTGCCAGCAGTAACGGGACTAGCGGGACGAGGAACAATGAGCAGTTCTTC

j_gene: TRBJ2-3
d_gene: -
abundance: -
v_gene: TRBV18
CDR3aa: CATSGAEADTQYF
CDR3nt: TGTGCCACCTCGGGTGCTGAGGCAGATACGCAGTATTTT

j_gene: TRBJ2-7
d_gene: -
abundance: -
v_gene: TRBV29-1
CDR3aa: CSVVSREQYF
CDR3nt: TGCAGCGTCGTTAGTAGGGAGCAGTACTTC

j_gene: TRBJ1-2
d_gene: -
abundance: -
v_gene: TRBV5-8
CDR3aa: CASSLAAWNYGYTF
CDR3nt: TGTGCCAGCAGCTTGGCGGCGTGGAACTATGGCTACACCTTC